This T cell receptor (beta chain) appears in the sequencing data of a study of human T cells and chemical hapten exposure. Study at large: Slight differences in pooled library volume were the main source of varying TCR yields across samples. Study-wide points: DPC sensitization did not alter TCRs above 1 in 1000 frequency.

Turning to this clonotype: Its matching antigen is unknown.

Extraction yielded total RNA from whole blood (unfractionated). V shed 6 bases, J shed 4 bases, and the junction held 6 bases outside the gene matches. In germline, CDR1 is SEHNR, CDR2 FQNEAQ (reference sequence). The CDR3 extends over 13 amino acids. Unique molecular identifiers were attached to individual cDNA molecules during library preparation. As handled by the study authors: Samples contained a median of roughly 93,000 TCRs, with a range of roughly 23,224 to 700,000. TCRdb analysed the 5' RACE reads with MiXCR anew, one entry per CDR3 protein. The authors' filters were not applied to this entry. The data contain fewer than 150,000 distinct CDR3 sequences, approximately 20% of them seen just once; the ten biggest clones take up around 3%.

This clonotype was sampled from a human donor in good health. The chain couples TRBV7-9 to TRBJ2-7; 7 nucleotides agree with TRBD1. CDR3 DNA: TGTGCCAGCAGAGACCGGGACAGTTACGAGCAGTACTTC. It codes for CASRDRDSYEQYF.